The 9 T cell receptor beta chains in this list originate from one sample, sequenced in a study of cytomegalovirus exposure and HLA in healthy donors. The PCR made use of 60 Vbeta and 13 Jbeta primers. Data came from immunoSEQ multiplex PCR; TCRdb stores just in-frame clones and leaves some out. Its table lists 220,000 or so clones. The specimen was PBMCs. The receptors were gathered from a girl between 2 and 10 years old in good health and CMV-seropositive.

The chain carries TRBV2 and TRBJ2-5; 10 bases are shared with TRBD2. Germline lookup yields CDR1 SNHLY and CDR2 FYNNEI. The V gene end was trimmed by 7 bases and the J gene end by 3 bases; junction bases not matched to a gene: 11. The CDR3 contains 16 residues. CDR3 protein: CASNLGTSDPKETQYF. CDR3 sequence (DNA): TGTGCCAGCAACCTCGGGACTAGCGACCCGAAAGAGACCCAGTACTTC.

The chain carries TRBV5-1 and TRBJ1-2; the D gene is possibly TRBD1 (6 bases). This CDR3 region has 14 residues. In germline, CDR1 is SGHRS, CDR2 YFSETQ. Trimming removed 0 bases at V and 14 bases at J, with 20 bases between. DNA for the CDR3: TGCGCCAGCAGCTTGGCCCTCCTTTTGGGGGCTCGGACCTTC. It encodes CASSLALLLGARTF.

The chain uses TRBV11-2 and TRBJ1-1; a possible D gene is TRBD1 (6 bases). This CDR3 is 13 amino acids long. V lost 5 bases and J 3 bases, leaving 10 bases between the germline ends. Per the germline V gene, CDR1 is SGHAT and CDR2 is FQNNGV. The CDR3 sequence: CASSPDRHTEAFF. CDR3 coding DNA: TGTGCCAGCAGCCCTGACAGGCACACTGAAGCTTTCTTT.

The chain has TRBV9 and TRBJ2-7, with D perhaps TRBD2 (5 bases). This CDR3 comprises 14 residues. Germline CDR1 is SGDLS and CDR2 is YYNGEE. The V and J ends lost 4 bases and 5 bases respectively, with 16 bases between them. Written as DNA, the CDR3 is TGTGCCAGCAGCCCTTCTGTGTTGAGGGACGAGCAGTACTTC. Translation gives CASSPSVLRDEQYF. Together with reference TRBV9 and TRBJ2-7, the CDR3 gives the full variable domain: DSGVTQTPKHLITATGQRVTLRCSPRSGDLSVYWYQQSLDQGLQFLIQYYNGEERAKGNILERFSAQQFPDLHSELNLSSLELGDSALYFCASSPSVLRDEQYFGPGTRLTVT.

V is TRBV5-1 and J is TRBJ2-1; possibly TRBD2 for D (6 bases). Trimming removed 4 bases at V and 2 bases at J, with 16 bases between. The CDR3 length is 16 residues. Germline V gene data show CDR1 as SGHRS and CDR2 as YFSETQ. The CDR3 here is CASSPASGGTYNEQFF. The DNA for the CDR3 is TGCGCCAGCAGCCCAGCAAGCGGAGGGACCTACAATGAGCAGTTCTTC.

The J gene is TRBJ2-5, the V gene TRBV9, with D maybe TRBD1 (7 bases). Germline CDR1 reads SGDLS; CDR2 reads YYNGEE. The germline V and J ends were trimmed by 2 bases and 2 bases, with 13 bases remaining between them. The CDR3 sequence is 15 residues long. CDR3 sequence reads: CASSVSAGQQETQYF. The CDR3 bases are TGTGCCAGCAGCGTGAGTGCGGGACAGCAAGAGACCCAGTACTTC.

The V gene is TRBV28, the J gene TRBJ1-2; maybe TRBD1 (5 bases). Germline V CDR1 and CDR2: MDHEN, SYDVKM. The CDR3 runs 13 residues. Trimming removed 5 bases at V and 6 bases at J, with 13 bases between. This CDR3 reads CASSETEENGYTF. CDR3 in DNA: TGTGCCAGCAGTGAGACAGAAGAAAATGGCTACACCTTC.

CDR3 amino acids: CASSPFRQGSTLQDTEAFF. DNA for the CDR3: TGTGCCAGCTCACCCTTTCGACAGGGGTCAACCCTTCAAGACACTGAAGCTTTCTTT. The chain joins TRBV18 to TRBJ1-1, with 8 positions matching TRBD1. Germline V CDR1 and CDR2: KGHSH, LQKENI. V shed 3 bases and J 3 bases; nucleotides not matched to a gene: 18. The CDR3 loop spans 19 amino acids.

The gene calls are TRBV11-3 and TRBJ2-1; TRBD2 agrees at 10 bases. CDR1 is SGHNT, CDR2 YENEEA, per germline. This CDR3 contains 13 residues. V trimming: 0 bases; J trimming: 10 bases; junction bases outside the gene matches: 0. CDR3 region: CASSLELAGEQFF. CDR3 DNA sequence: TGTGCCAGCAGCTTAGAACTAGCGGGAGAGCAGTTCTTC.